This TCR beta chain was captured by sequencing in a study of vaccination and CD4 T cells after COVID-19. Study background: Post-diagnosis, post-COVID samples were collected after a median 101 days, ranging 35 to 161.

This clonotype was observed a handful of times. The antigen is not known. Cultured CD4+ T-cell DNA underwent Oncomine TCR Beta short-read sequencing. It was cultured CD4+ T cells from which genomic DNA was extracted. MiXCR, run by TCRdb on the PCR reads, gives a single entry per CDR3 protein. The data contain a few thousand distinct CDR3 sequences, over 15% of them singletons. Treatment here: approximately 11-day PBMC culture with coronavirus spike peptide pools or control peptides (ViraFEST assay). Ahead of the COVID-19 pandemic (2011-2018), the CD4+ T cells of the unexposed donor were collected. Findings and caveats of the study: Median SARS-CoV-2-reactive clonotypes rose from about 20 to 38, not significantly.

The CDR3 totals 18 residues. V was trimmed by 6 bases and J by 2 bases, leaving 22 bases between them. The sequence came from a human donor in good health. J is TRBJ2-2 and V is TRBV12-3 or TRBV12-4; D tentatively reads TRBD1 or TRBD2 (5 bases each). Source material: CD4+ T cells from blood, cultured in vitro. CDR3 sequence: CASRHSLDRAVNTGELFF. CDR3 sequence (DNA): TGTGCCAGCAGACACTCGCTAGACAGAGCGGTTAACACCGGGGAGCTGTTTTTT.